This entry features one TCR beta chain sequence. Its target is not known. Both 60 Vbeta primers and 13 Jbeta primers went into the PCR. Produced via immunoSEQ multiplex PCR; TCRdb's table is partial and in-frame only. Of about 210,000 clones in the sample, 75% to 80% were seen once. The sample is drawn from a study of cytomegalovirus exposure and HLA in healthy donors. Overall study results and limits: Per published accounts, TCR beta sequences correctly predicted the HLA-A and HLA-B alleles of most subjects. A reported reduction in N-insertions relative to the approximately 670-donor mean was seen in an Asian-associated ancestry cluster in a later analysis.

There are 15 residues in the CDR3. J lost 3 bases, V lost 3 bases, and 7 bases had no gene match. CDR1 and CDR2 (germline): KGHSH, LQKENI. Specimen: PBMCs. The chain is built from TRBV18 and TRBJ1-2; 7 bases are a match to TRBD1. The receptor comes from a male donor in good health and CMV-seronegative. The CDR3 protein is CASSPLGQAHYGYTF. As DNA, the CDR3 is TGTGCCAGCTCACCTCTAGGACAGGCCCACTATGGCTACACCTTC.